The 30 T cell receptor beta chains below were found in one sample sequenced in a study of CD8+ T cells in alopecia areata. RNA was isolated and reverse transcribed to cDNA, the sequencing template. The assay was immunoSEQ multiplex PCR, and TCRdb's table has in-frame clones only and misses some. The data show under 30,000 clones, approximately 52% seen once. Material: NKG2D-high CD8+ T cells sorted from blood. These TCRs come from a human donor with alopecia areata.

By its share, this clone is medium-sized. The rearrangement joins TRBV6-6 to TRBJ2-7; 11 bases are a match to TRBD1. V dropped 2 bases and J dropped 11; count of bases not matched to a gene: 2. CDR1 is MNHNY, CDR2 SVGAGI, per germline (reference sequence). This CDR3 has 12 amino acids. The CDR3 spells CASSYPGQGEYF. CDR3 nucleotides: TGTGCCAGCAGTTACCCGGGACAGGGGGAGTACTTC.

This clone was recorded a few times. Within the sample, other DNA sequences also encode this same CDR3. The V and J genes are TRBV13 and TRBJ1-2, with a tentative D call TRBD1 (6 bases). Germline CDR1 PRHDT, CDR2 FYEKMQ (reference sequence). V dropped 5 bases and J dropped 1 base, with 11 bases sitting between them. The CDR3 loop spans 14 amino acids. CDR3 protein: CASSLRTDNYGYTF. CDR3 nucleotide sequence: TGTGCCAGCAGCCTCCGGACAGATAACTATGGCTACACCTTC.

To note about this clone: The junction and the germline gene differ at one end; a read error may be behind it. V usage is TRBV7-3 and J usage is TRBJ1-5; 9 nucleotides match TRBD1. Germline V CDR1 and CDR2: SGHTA, FQGTGA. This CDR3 is built from 15 residues. CDR3: CASSLTGGAGQPQHF. In nucleotides, the CDR3 is TGTGCCAGCAGCCTAACAGGGGGCGCGGGTCAGCCCCAGCATTTT.

Note on this clone: Other DNA sequences in this sample translate to the same CDR3. The V call is TRBV13, the J call TRBJ1-2, with D perhaps TRBD1 (6 bases). The CDR3 runs to 14 residues. V shed 2 bases and J shed 2 bases, with 9 bases lying between them. Germline V lookup: CDR1 PRHDT, CDR2 FYEKMQ (reference sequence). The CDR3 sequence is CASSLRTDNYGYTF. The CDR3 DNA reads TGTGCCAGCAGCTTAAGGACAGACAACTATGGCTACACCTTC. Full variable domain (remainder filled in from reference TRBV13 and TRBJ1-2): AAGVIQSPRHLIKEKRETATLKCYPIPRHDTVYWYQQGPGQDPQFLISFYEKMQSDKGSIPDRFSAQQFSDYHSELNMSSLELGDSALYFCASSLRTDNYGYTFGSGTRLTVV.

The CDR3 loop is CASSTRRDSTDSFYGYTF. The CDR3 DNA reads as TGTGCCAGCAGCACCCGGAGGGACAGCACCGACTCGTTTTATGGCTACACCTTC. V and J are TRBV9 and TRBJ1-2; 7 nucleotides line up with TRBD1. The junction had 20 bases not matched to a gene; V was cut back by 4 bases and J by 5 bases. Germline V CDR1 and CDR2: SGDLS, YYNGEE. The CDR3 is made up of 18 amino acids. The full variable domain, its missing parts supplied by reference TRBV9 and TRBJ1-2, is DSGVTQTPKHLITATGQRVTLRCSPRSGDLSVYWYQQSLDQGLQFLIQYYNGEERAKGNILERFSAQQFPDLHSELNLSSLELGDSALYFCASSTRRDSTDSFYGYTFGSGTRLTVV.

V and J are TRBV7-6 and TRBJ2-7; weak D call: TRBD2 (7 bases). Per germline, CDR1 SGHVS and CDR2 FNYEAQ. V dropped 1 base and J dropped 5 bases, with 15 bases sitting between them. The CDR3 totals 15 residues. The CDR3 nucleotides are TGTGCCAGCAGCTTAGTGCGAGGGGGACTACACGAGCAGTACTTC. Translation gives CASSLVRGGLHEQYF.

The chain uses TRBV7-9 and TRBJ2-1; TRBD2 agrees at 8 bases. The length of the CDR3 is 15 residues. Germline-derived CDR1 and CDR2 are SEHNR and FQNEAQ (reference sequence). J gave up 1 base and V 5 bases, and 4 bases lay outside the gene matches. The CDR3 sequence: CASSDVAGSYNEQFF. CDR3 coding DNA: TGTGCCAGCAGCGACGTAGCGGGATCCTACAATGAGCAGTTCTTC.

This chain uses TRBV27 with TRBJ2-7, with TRBD2 matching 7 bases. With 6 bases clipped from V and 6 bases from J, the junction kept 5 bases outside the gene matches. Germline assignment: CDR1 MNHEY and CDR2 SMNVEV (reference sequence). The CDR3 has 12 residues. The CDR3 reads CASSGWEGEQYF. Written as DNA, the CDR3 is TGTGCCAGCAGCGGTTGGGAGGGCGAGCAGTACTTC.

The rearrangement links TRBV6-5 to TRBJ1-1; TRBD1 agrees at 7 bases. Germline V gives CDR1 MNHEY, CDR2 SVGAGI. V trimming: 4 bases; J trimming: 3 bases; junction bases outside the gene matches: 2. This CDR3 spans 13 amino acids. In nucleotides, the CDR3 is TGTGCCAGCAGTTGGGGGACAGACACTGAAGCTTTCTTT. It codes for CASSWGTDTEAFF.

The CDR3 DNA is TGCGCCAGCAGCCCTGAGACGGGGGCCATAGTCGAGCAGTACTTC. It is translated as CASSPETGAIVEQYF. The J gene is TRBJ2-7, the V gene TRBV4-1; tentatively, D is TRBD1 or TRBD2 (6 bases each). This CDR3 has 15 amino acids. V gave up 4 bases and J gave up 6 bases, with 19 bases separating them. Germline values: CDR1 MGHRA, CDR2 YSYEKL.

In this sample, this clone turned up a few times. The rearrangement uses TRBV6-1 and TRBJ2-7; 7 nucleotides agree with TRBD1. Germline trimming cut 10 bases from V and 1 base from J; bases unmatched to any gene: 4. CDR3 length equals 12 residues. Germline assignment: CDR1 MNHNS and CDR2 SASEGT. The CDR3 region is CAIRDRSYEQYF. DNA of the CDR3: TGTGCCATCCGGGACAGATCCTACGAGCAGTACTTC.

The V and J genes are TRBV2 and TRBJ2-7, with a weak D call TRBD2 (5 bases). The germline CDR1 and CDR2 sequences are SNHLY and FYNNEI. V lost 1 base and J lost 0, with 10 bases in between. This CDR3 region has 15 residues. The CDR3 region is CASSEGLAFSYEQYF. For the CDR3, the DNA is TGTGCCAGCAGTGAAGGGCTAGCCTTCTCCTACGAGCAGTACTTC. Full variable domain (remainder filled in from reference TRBV2 and TRBJ2-7): EPEVTQTPSHQVTQMGQEVILRCVPISNHLYFYWYRQILGQKVEFLVSFYNNEISEKSEIFDDQFSVERPDGSNFTLKIRSTKLEDSAMYFCASSEGLAFSYEQYFGPGTRLTVT.

This sequence joins TRBV27 and TRBJ2-2; D may be TRBD2 (5 bases). Germline CDR1 and CDR2: MNHEY and SMNVEV (reference sequence). The V end was cut by 1 base, the J end by 4 bases, with 7 bases between. The CDR3 spans 14 residues. CDR3: CASSLWRSTGELFF. In nucleotides, the CDR3 is TGTGCCAGCAGTTTATGGAGGTCCACCGGGGAGCTGTTTTTT.

This clone was recorded only once. The rearrangement uses TRBV28 and TRBJ2-7; 7 bases line up with TRBD1. CDR1 MDHEN and CDR2 SYDVKM come from the germline V gene. The CDR3 contains 15 residues. The V and J ends lost 2 bases and 1 base, in that order; junction bases with no gene match: 5. The chain's CDR3 is CASSLGTVVSYEQYF. CDR3 sequence (DNA): TGTGCCAGCAGTTTAGGGACAGTGGTGTCCTACGAGCAGTACTTC.

This rearrangement joins TRBV27 to TRBJ2-5, with D perhaps matching TRBD2 (5 bases). Deletions cut 5 bases from V and 2 bases from J, with 12 bases between. The CDR3 consists of 14 residues. Germline assignment: CDR1 MNHEY and CDR2 SMNVEV (reference sequence). The CDR3 nucleotides read TGTGCCAGCAGTCGCGGAGAGGGACAAGAGACCCAGTACTTC. Protein product: CASSRGEGQETQYF.

The chain links TRBV28 to TRBJ2-7; perhaps TRBD1 as D (7 bases). The germline gives CDR1 MDHEN, CDR2 SYDVKM. The CDR3 is made up of 14 amino acids. Trimming cost V 6 bases and J 7 bases, with 19 bases left between them. The CDR3 reads CASSHATQGGEQYF. CDR3 DNA sequence: TGTGCCAGCAGCCATGCCACCCAGGGGGGAGAGCAGTACTTC.

This clone was detected a few times. At one end, the junction sequence differs from germline, possibly due to a read error. The rearrangement links TRBV7-7 to TRBJ2-5; TRBD2 is a possible D gene (6 bases). This CDR3 comprises 14 residues. Germline V CDR1 and CDR2: SSHAT, FNYEAQ (reference sequence). This CDR3 reads CASSPGSPRGTQYF. CDR3 sequence (DNA): TGTGCTAGCAGTCCCGGGAGCCCAAGAGGGACCCAGTACTTC. The whole variable domain, filled in from reference TRBV7-7 and TRBJ2-5, reads GAGVSQSPRYKVTKRGQDVTLRCDPISSHATLYWYQQALGQGPEFLTYFNYEAQPDKSGLPSDRFSAERPEGSISTLTIQRTEQRDSAMYRCASSPGSPRGTQYFGPGTRLLVL.

This clone was counted a few times. The sample holds other DNA sequences that translate to the same CDR3. This sequence joins TRBV6-1 and TRBJ1-1; tentative D call: TRBD1 (6 bases). V was shortened by 2 bases and J by 1 base, with 11 bases between the two germline ends. The CDR3 length is 15 residues. Germline V gene sequence: CDR1 MNHNS, CDR2 SASEGT. CDR3 region: CASSEWGQSNTEAFF. CDR3 bases: TGTGCCAGCAGTGAATGGGGGCAGTCGAACACTGAAGCTTTCTTT.

CDR3 bases: TGTGCCAGCAGAGGGGAAACGTCGTACAATGAGCAGTTCTTC. It translates to CASRGETSYNEQFF. The rearrangement uses TRBV7-9 and TRBJ2-1; TRBD1 might be the D (5 bases). Trimming removed 6 bases at V and 4 bases at J, with 13 bases between. CDR3 size: 14 residues. Germline-derived CDR1 and CDR2 are SEHNR and FQNEAQ (reference sequence).

This clone was counted between two and nine times. The chain employs TRBV27 and TRBJ2-1; D might be TRBD1 (5 bases). The germline V gene encodes CDR1 MNHEY and CDR2 SMNVEV (reference sequence). CDR3 length equals 14 residues. V lost 5 bases to trimming and J lost 6 bases, with 14 bases between them. This CDR3 is CASSVTNQGNEQFF. The CDR3 DNA reads as TGTGCCAGCAGTGTAACGAACCAGGGCAATGAGCAGTTCTTC.

The chain has TRBV4-2 and TRBJ2-3, with 11 bases matching TRBD2. The germline V gene encodes CDR1 LGHNA and CDR2 YNFKEQ. This CDR3 spans 19 amino acids. With V trimmed by 1 base and J by 6 bases, 15 bases remained unmatched. CDR3 DNA: TGTGCCAGCAGCCAAGTGATTGCCACCGGGACTAGCGGTGGGGATACGCAGTATTTT. Encoded protein: CASSQVIATGTSGGDTQYF.

The genes are TRBV14 and TRBJ2-3; D is undetermined. Germline V gene sequence: CDR1 SGHDN, CDR2 FVKESK. CDR3 length: 16 residues. V was trimmed by 5 bases and J by 0 bases, leaving 15 bases between them. The CDR3 nucleotides are TGTGCCAGCAGCGCCCGGTGGCGGTATAGCACAGATACGCAGTATTTT. This encodes CASSARWRYSTDTQYF.

The chain recombines TRBV28 with TRBJ2-5; 7 nucleotides match TRBD2. J gave up 4 bases and V 8 bases, and 1 base lay outside the gene matches. Germline CDR1 and CDR2: MDHEN and SYDVKM. The CDR3 is made up of 11 amino acids. CDR3 in amino acids: CASGGGETQYF. The CDR3 DNA reads TGTGCCAGCGGGGGGGGAGAGACCCAGTACTTC.

The chain combines TRBV29-1 with TRBJ2-7, with D possibly matching TRBD2 (5 bases). Trimming took 4 bases from V and 3 from J, leaving 13 bases between them. Germline V gene data show CDR1 as SQVTM and CDR2 as ANQGSEA. This CDR3 region has 13 residues. The CDR3 coding sequence is TGCAGCGTTGGGGCGGGCCCTAACTACGAGCAGTACTTC. Protein: CSVGAGPNYEQYF.

In its sample, this clone was seen a few times. The rearrangement links TRBV30 to TRBJ2-7, with a possible D match to TRBD2 (6 bases). The CDR3 is 14 residues long. V was trimmed by 3 bases and J by 1 base, leaving 13 bases between them. Per germline, CDR1 GTSNPN and CDR2 SVGIG (reference sequence). The CDR3 DNA reads TGTGCCTGGAGCCCCGGGGACTGGTCCTACGAGCAGTACTTC. This gives the protein CAWSPGDWSYEQYF.

The rearrangement links TRBV5-1 to TRBJ1-5; unclear D gene. Deletions cut 2 bases from V and 10 bases from J, with 16 bases between. Germline CDR1 reads SGHRS; CDR2 reads YFSETQ. The CDR3 runs to 14 residues. CDR3 sequence (DNA): TGCGCCAGCAGCTTTGTCCCAACCAGAACACCCCAGCATTTT. Its protein product is CASSFVPTRTPQHF.

This chain uses TRBV4-1 with TRBJ2-7, with TRBD1 identical over 10 bases. The germline V gene encodes CDR1 MGHRA and CDR2 YSYEKL. J gave up 4 bases and V 4 bases, and 4 bases lay outside the gene matches. This CDR3 has 14 residues. CDR3 sequence (DNA): TGCGCCAGCAGCCGGACAGGGGGAGGATACGAGCAGTACTTC. It translates to CASSRTGGGYEQYF.

This clone was picked up a small number of times. This rearrangement joins TRBV10-3 to TRBJ2-1, with a tentative D call TRBD2 (5 bases). The germline V gene encodes CDR1 ENHRY and CDR2 SYGVKD. The CDR3 is 14 residues long. The germline V and J ends were trimmed by 4 bases and 4 bases, with 11 bases remaining between them. CDR3 DNA: TGTGCCATCAGTGTAATAGCGCGATACAATGAGCAGTTCTTC. Protein: CAISVIARYNEQFF.

This clone has more than one count but fewer than ten. V usage is TRBV11-2 and J usage is TRBJ2-1, with 10 bases that match TRBD1. Germline V gives CDR1 SGHAT, CDR2 FQNNGV. V shed 4 bases, J shed 7 bases, and the junction held 10 bases outside the gene matches. The CDR3 is 16 residues long. CDR3 sequence reads: CASSSSGQGWINEQFF. The CDR3 DNA is TGTGCCAGCAGCTCATCGGGACAGGGGTGGATAAATGAGCAGTTCTTC.

V is TRBV9 and J is TRBJ2-2; 9 nucleotides match TRBD2. Germline V lookup: CDR1 SGDLS, CDR2 YYNGEE. V lost 4 bases, J lost 9 bases, and 7 bases stayed unmatched. CDR3 length: 14 residues. CDR3 coding DNA: TGTGCCAGCAGCCGCGGGGGGGTGATCAGGGAGCTGTTTTTT. Translation gives CASSRGGVIRELFF.